This note documents a single T cell receptor (beta chain) sequence. Antigen: not known. This sample was taken from a study of cytomegalovirus exposure and HLA in healthy donors. Study-wide background: Some 77 million unique TCRs from HLA-typed donors were held in an early release of data.

A multiplex PCR was run with 60 Vbeta primers and 13 Jbeta primers. Assay: immunoSEQ multiplex PCR; the TCRdb copy retains only in-frame clones and omits some. The sample records more than 95,000 clones, 76% being singletons. Findings and caveats of the study: A later analysis found most CMV-associated TCR beta chains apparently HLA-restricted. Within an earlier analysis, most TCR beta V segments proved productive either about 90% or about 30% of the time. TCR sequences were mostly rare, though some public TCRs occurred in many donors.

V lost 5 bases and J lost 5; bases outside the gene matches: 9. The CDR3 spans 15 residues. The germline CDR1 and CDR2 sequences are SGHTA and FQGNSA. The sequence came from a man aged 35-49 years in good health and CMV-seropositive. The J gene is TRBJ2-1, the V gene TRBV7-2, with 7 bases lining up with TRBD2. Sequenced input: PBMCs. CDR3 protein: CASSPQAGTNNEQFF. DNA for the CDR3: TGTGCCAGCAGCCCCCAAGCGGGGACTAACAATGAGCAGTTCTTC.